This T cell receptor (beta chain) came from a study of blood T cell repertoires in COVID-19. Produced via immunoSEQ multiplex PCR; TCRdb's table is partial and in-frame only. The sample comprises over 150,000 clones, approximately 86% of which are singletons, and about 8.6% rests with the top ten. The receptor comes from a man aged 45-65 years with active or convalescent COVID-19. Sequencing was performed on peripheral blood.

The CDR3 reads CASRTRSGGALNEKLFF. The CDR3 DNA follows: TGTGCCAGCAGAACCCGAAGTGGGGGGGCGCTAAACGAAAAACTGTTTTTT. This chain uses TRBV5-6 with TRBJ1-4, with D possibly being TRBD1 (6 bases). CDR3 size: 17 residues. Germline values: CDR1 SGHDT, CDR2 YYEEEE. V was cut by 5 bases and J by 8 bases, with 25 bases left in between.